The sequence of this TCR beta chain was determined in a study of T cell repertoires in cytomegalovirus infection. With respect to this clonotype: Its antigen remains unknown.

MiXCR was run by TCRdb on the reads, yielding one entry per CDR3 protein. The sample records hundreds of thousands of distinct CDR3 sequences, about 33% being singletons. Notes on the study in general: HLA-C-restricted CMV clonotypes gave the most frequent clonotype in two of eight donors.

V shed 2 bases and J shed 5 bases, with 19 bases lying between them. Looked up from germline, CDR1 is MNHNS and CDR2 is SASEGT. This CDR3 contains 16 residues. The clonotype was recovered from a human donor in good health (CMV status not recorded). Some clones in this sample may be carry-over from other donors' samples. The sample consisted of cultured CD8+ T cells from PBMCs, taken from culture after CMV antigen stimulation. The rearrangement uses TRBV6-1 and TRBJ2-7; a possible D gene is TRBD1 (6 bases). Here the CDR3 DNA reads TGTGCCAGCAGTGAACTAGGAGACAGGTTGGGGGACGAGCAGTACGTC. It yields the protein CASSELGDRLGDEQYV.